Sequencing of this TCR beta chain was carried out in a study of blood T cell repertoires in COVID-19 (dated by TCRdb to the early 2020s). Turning to the overall study: Samples from collaborators originated in the United States, Italy and Spain and spanned both the acute and convalescent phases of COVID-19. A de-identified subject ID, COVID-19 status, age in years and sex were almost always included in the sample metadata. The repertoires were released in a freely available public database meant as a resource for research on the immune response to SARS-CoV-2. The dataset comprised deeply sampled blood TCRbeta repertoires from subjects exposed to, actively infected with, or recovered from COVID-19. The prospective study material was composed of cDNA or gDNA derived from T cells, B-cell-depleted T cells, or PBMCs. Where HLA class I and class II types were available, the types were taken from metadata supplied by the sample provider, not from assay-based typing. Samples were obtained from the ongoing ImmuneRACE study (first 160 participants) and from 1,254 subjects provided by 6 global collaborators.

TCRbeta CDR3 regions were amplified from genomic DNA using the immunoSEQ Assay, a bias-controlled multiplex PCR. The paper's data handling went like this. Nucleated cell counts per sample were estimated from amplification of reference gene primers within the assay. Sequence reads were collapsed and filtered to measure the absolute abundance of every unique TCRbeta CDR3 rearrangement. Productive Simpson clonality was computed per sample as the square root of Simpson's diversity index over productive rearrangements. Held by TCRdb, this immuneACCESS table contains in-frame sequences only and omits some clones. Under half of the omission traces to an unresolved V gene where checked; the cause of the rest is unknown. V, J and clone size derive from that table, while D and trimming were established from the DNA sequence. The sample table contains some 250,000 clones; only one count was recorded for about four fifths of them. Around 2% of the sample lies in the top ten.

Findings and caveats that apply to the study as a whole: The amount of clinical and demographic metadata varied by source and participant and was provided uncurated.

A note on this clone: Its antigen specificity is not known. Per-nucleotide qualities are absent, and no much larger clonotype sits a single base away.

A second Seattle source provided samples from volunteer blood donors who had recovered from COVID-19. The collaborating institutions used their own protocols to collect whole blood in K2EDTA tubes. For TCRbeta analysis, collaborators shipped samples as frozen whole blood, isolated PBMCs, or DNA extracted from either of those sample types. CDR1 and CDR2 (SGHRS, YFSETQ) derive from the germline V gene. The trim is 3 bases for V and 11 bases for J, with a gap of 17 bases between the germline ends. The CDR3 has 13 amino acids, counting the end cysteine and phenylalanine. Only CDR3 DNA is held: 39 bases, read in frame from base 1.

The sequence was obtained from a man aged 25-45 years who had recovered from COVID-19. The sequence joins TRBV5-1 to TRBJ1-1; the D gene assignment is ambiguous. Sequencing was carried out using peripheral blood. The bases are TGCGCCAGCAGCTCTGGACGGGGAGATGGTGCTTTCTTT. This yields the protein CASSSGRGDGAFF.